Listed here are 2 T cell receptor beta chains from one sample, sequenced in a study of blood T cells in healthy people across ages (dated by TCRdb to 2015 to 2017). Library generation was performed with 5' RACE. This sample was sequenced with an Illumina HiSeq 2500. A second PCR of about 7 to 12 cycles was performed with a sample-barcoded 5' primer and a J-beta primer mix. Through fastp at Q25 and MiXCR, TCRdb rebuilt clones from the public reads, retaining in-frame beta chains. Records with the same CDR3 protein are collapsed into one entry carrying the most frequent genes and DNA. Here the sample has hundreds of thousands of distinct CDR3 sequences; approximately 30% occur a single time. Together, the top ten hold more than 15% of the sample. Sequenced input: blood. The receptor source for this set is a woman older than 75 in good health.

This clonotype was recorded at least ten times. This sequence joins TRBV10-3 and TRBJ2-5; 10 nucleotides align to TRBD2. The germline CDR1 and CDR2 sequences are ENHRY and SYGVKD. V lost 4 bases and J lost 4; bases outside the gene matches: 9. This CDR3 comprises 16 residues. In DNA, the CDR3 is TGTGCCATCAGTGCCTTCGCTAGCGGGGGTCCAGAGACCCAGTACTTC. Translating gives CAISAFASGGPETQYF.

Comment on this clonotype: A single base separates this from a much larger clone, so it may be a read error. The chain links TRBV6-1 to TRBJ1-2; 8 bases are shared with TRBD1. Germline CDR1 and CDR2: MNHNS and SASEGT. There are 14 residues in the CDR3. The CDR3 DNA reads TGTGCCAGCGGTGACTCAGGGGCAGGGGGCGGCTACACCTTC. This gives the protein CASGDSGAGGGYTF.